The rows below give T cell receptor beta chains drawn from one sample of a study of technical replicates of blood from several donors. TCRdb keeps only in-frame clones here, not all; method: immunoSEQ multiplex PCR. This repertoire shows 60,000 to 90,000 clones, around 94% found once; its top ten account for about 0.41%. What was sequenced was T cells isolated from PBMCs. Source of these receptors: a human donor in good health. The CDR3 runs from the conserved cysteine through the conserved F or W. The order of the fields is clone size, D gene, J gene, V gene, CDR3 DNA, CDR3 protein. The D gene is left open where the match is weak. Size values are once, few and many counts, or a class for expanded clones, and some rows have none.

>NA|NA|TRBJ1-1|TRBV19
TGTGCCAGTAGCAACTACCCGAGGAGCACTGAAGCTTTCTTT
CASSNYPRSTEAFF
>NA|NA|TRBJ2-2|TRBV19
TGTGCCAGTAGTAACTTTGCCGGGGAGCTGTTTTTT
CASSNFAGELFF
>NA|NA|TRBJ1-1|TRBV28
TGTGCCAGCAGGGTACAGAACACTGAAGCTTTCTTT
CASRVQNTEAFF
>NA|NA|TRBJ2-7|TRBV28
TGTGCCAGCAGTTCCCAAATCCTTCTCTATGAGCAGTACTTC
CASSSQILLYEQYF
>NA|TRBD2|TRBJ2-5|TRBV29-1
TGCAGCGTTGATCTAGCGGGAGCTCGAGAGACCCAGTACTTC
CSVDLAGARETQYF
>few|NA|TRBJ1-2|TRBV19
TGTGCCAGTAGTAACAGGGAGAGGTATGGCTACACCTTC
CASSNRERYGYTF
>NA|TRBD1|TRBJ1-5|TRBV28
TGTGCCAGCACTCAAGACAGGGAAGGGGATCAGCCCCAGCATTTT
CASTQDREGDQPQHF
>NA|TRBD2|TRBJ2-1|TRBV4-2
TGTGCCAGCAGCCAAGAGGCGGGAGATTGGTACAATGAGCAGTTCTTC
CASSQEAGDWYNEQFF
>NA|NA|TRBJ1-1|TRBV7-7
TGTGCCAGCAGCCCCTGGACAGAAGGGCCGGAAACTGAAGCTTTCTTT
CASSPWTEGPETEAFF
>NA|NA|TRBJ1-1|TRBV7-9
TGTGCCAGCAGCCCGTCGGGTCCTCCGATGAACACTGAAGCTTTCTTT
CASSPSGPPMNTEAFF
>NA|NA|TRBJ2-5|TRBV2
TGTGCCAGCAGTCGGACATTGGAGACCCAGTACTTC
CASSRTLETQYF
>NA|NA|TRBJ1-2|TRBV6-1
TGTGCCAGCAGCCTTTCTGGCCAGGGAGGCTATGGCTACACCTTC
CASSLSGQGGYGYTF
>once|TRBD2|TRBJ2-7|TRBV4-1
TGCGCCAGCAGCCAAGCCGCGACTAGCGGCTACGAGCAGTACTTC
CASSQAATSGYEQYF
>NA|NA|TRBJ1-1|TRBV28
TGTGCCAGCGCCACCGGACAGTACACTGAAGCTTTCTTT
CASATGQYTEAFF
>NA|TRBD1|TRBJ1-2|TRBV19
TGTGCCAGTAGTCCGGACAGGGGCATGGGCTACACCTTC
CASSPDRGMGYTF
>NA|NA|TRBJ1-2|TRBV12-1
TGTGCCAGCAGCTTTGTACCAGAGGACACCTTC
CASSFVPEDTF
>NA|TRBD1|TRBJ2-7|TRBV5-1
TGCGCCAGCAGCTCGACCAGGGGGTACGAGCAGTACTTC
CASSSTRGYEQYF
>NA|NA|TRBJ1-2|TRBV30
TGTGCCTGGTACAGGGCTGGCTATGGCTACACCTTC
CAWYRAGYGYTF
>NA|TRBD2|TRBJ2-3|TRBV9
TGTGCCAGCAGCGTGATGTCCCTTCGACTAGCGGGAGGGGCGGATACGCAGTATTTT
CASSVMSLRLAGGADTQYF
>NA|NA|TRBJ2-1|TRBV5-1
TGCGCCAGCAGCCTAGGGGGCCCTAGCGACCACAATGAGCAGTTCTTC
CASSLGGPSDHNEQFF
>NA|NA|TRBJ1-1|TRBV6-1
TGTGCCAGCAGTCCACAGCGGCTTAGCACTGAAGCTTTCTTT
CASSPQRLSTEAFF
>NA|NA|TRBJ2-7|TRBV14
TGTGCCAGCAGCGTCACCTACGAGCAGTACTTC
CASSVTYEQYF
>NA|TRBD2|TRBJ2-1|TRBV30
TGTGCCTGGGGGACTAGCGGGCCCTACAATGAGCAGTTCTTC
CAWGTSGPYNEQFF
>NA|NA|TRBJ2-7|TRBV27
TGTGCCAGCAGTGGGATCGGGACGGGGGACGAGCAGTACTTC
CASSGIGTGDEQYF
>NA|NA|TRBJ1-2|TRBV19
TGTGCCAGTAGTAAATTACAGGGAGTAAACTATGGCTACACCTTC
CASSKLQGVNYGYTF
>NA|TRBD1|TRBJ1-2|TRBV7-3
TGTGCCAGCAGCTACTTACAGGGGTTCGGCTACACCTTC
CASSYLQGFGYTF
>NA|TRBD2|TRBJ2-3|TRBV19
TGTGCCAGTAGTAAGGACGGGTCGCGGGAGACAGATACGCAGTATTTT
CASSKDGSRETDTQYF
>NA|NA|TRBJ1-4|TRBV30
TGTGCCTGGAGTGTACGGAGGACGTCTAATGAAAAACTGTTTTTT
CAWSVRRTSNEKLFF
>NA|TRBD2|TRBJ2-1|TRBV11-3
TGTGCCAGCAGCCCCCGAGGGAGGCGGGAGGGATACAATGAGCAGTTCTTC
CASSPRGRREGYNEQFF
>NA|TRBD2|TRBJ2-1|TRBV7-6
TGTGCCAGCAGCTCCCTAGCGGGTTTCAATGAGCAGTTCTTC
CASSSLAGFNEQFF
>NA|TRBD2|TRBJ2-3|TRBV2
TGTGCCACTGGAGGGACTAGCGGGACGCAGTATTTT
CATGGTSGTQYF
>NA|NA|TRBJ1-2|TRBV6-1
TGTGCCAGCCAGGGGCCTCTCTATGAGGGGTACACCTTC
CASQGPLYEGYTF
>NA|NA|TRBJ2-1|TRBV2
TGTGCCAGCAGTGAAACAAGTTTACAGGGTAGGAATGAGCAGTTCTTC
CASSETSLQGRNEQFF
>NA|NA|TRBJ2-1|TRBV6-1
TGTGCCAGCAGTGAAGCCGGGACAGGGACTAGAAAGCAGTTCTTC
CASSEAGTGTRKQFF
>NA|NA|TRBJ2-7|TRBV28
TGTGCCAGCAGTTCATCCCGTTCAGGGTACTCCTACGAGCAGTACTTC
CASSSSRSGYSYEQYF
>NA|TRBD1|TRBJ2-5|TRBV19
TGTGCCAGTAGTATTGGGGGACAGGGGGCAAGAGAGACCCAGTACTTC
CASSIGGQGARETQYF
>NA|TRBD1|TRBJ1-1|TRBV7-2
TGTGCCAGCAGCTTAGGACAGGGTCCCATGAACACTGAAGCTTTCTTT
CASSLGQGPMNTEAFF
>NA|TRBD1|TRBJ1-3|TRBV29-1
TGCAGCGTTGATGGGGACAGGGCATTTAGTGGAAACACCATATATTTT
CSVDGDRAFSGNTIYF
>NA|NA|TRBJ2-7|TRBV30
TGTGCCTGGAGTGTAAACGGGAACGAGCAGTACTTC
CAWSVNGNEQYF